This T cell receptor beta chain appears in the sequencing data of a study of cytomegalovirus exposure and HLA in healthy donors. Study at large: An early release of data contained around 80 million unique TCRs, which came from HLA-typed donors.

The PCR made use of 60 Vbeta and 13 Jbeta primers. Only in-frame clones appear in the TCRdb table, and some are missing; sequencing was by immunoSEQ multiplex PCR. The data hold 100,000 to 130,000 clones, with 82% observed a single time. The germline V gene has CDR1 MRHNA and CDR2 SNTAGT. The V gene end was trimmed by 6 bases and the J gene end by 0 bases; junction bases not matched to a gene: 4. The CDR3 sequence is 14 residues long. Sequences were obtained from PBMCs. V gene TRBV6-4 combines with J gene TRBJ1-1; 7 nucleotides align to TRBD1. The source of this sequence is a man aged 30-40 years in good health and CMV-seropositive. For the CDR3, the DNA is TGTGCCAGCAGGATGGACAGGATGAACACTGAAGCTTTCTTT. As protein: CASRMDRMNTEAFF.